Following are 23 T cell receptor beta chains from one sample sequenced in a study of T cell changes during pregnancy in multiple sclerosis. Some clones are missing from TCRdb's copy, which holds only in-frame ones; the method was immunoSEQ multiplex PCR. Found here are approximately 46,000 clones, about 91% of them singletons; the top ten hold 7.5% to 9%. The material sequenced was CD8+ T cells from peripheral blood mononuclear cells, taken after pregnancy. The origin of the receptors is a female donor with multiple sclerosis, enrolled in a pregnancy study.

The chain uses TRBV27 and TRBJ1-6, with no clear D. V was cut by 2 bases and J by 7 bases, with 9 bases left in between. Looked up from germline, CDR1 is MNHEY and CDR2 is SMNVEV (reference sequence). This CDR3 has 14 amino acids. Here the CDR3 reads CASSLGQMNSPLHF. As DNA, the CDR3 is TGTGCCAGCAGTTTAGGCCAGATGAATTCACCCCTCCACTTT.

The chain combines TRBV7-9 with TRBJ1-5, with D perhaps TRBD1 (6 bases). The CDR3 consists of 15 residues. CDR1 is SEHNR, CDR2 FQNEAQ, per germline (reference sequence). Trimming shortened V by 4 bases and J by 11 bases, and 21 bases separated the two germline ends. The CDR3 region is CASSSYGQTIEAQHF. CDR3 sequence (DNA): TGTGCCAGCAGCTCCTATGGACAGACAATCGAGGCCCAGCATTTT.

This clone was seen just once. The V gene is TRBV6-5, the J gene TRBJ1-1; 9 bases match TRBD1. This CDR3 spans 15 amino acids. The ends lost 2 bases at V and 5 bases at J; junction bases unmatched: 6. Germline CDR1 reads MNHEY; CDR2 reads SVGAGI. CDR3 sequence: CASSYGQGFRTEAFF. The CDR3 coding sequence is TGTGCCAGCAGTTACGGACAGGGGTTTAGGACTGAAGCTTTCTTT.

The V gene is TRBV4-3, the J gene TRBJ1-1; D is ambiguous. V lost 3 bases and J 2 bases, leaving 13 bases between the germline ends. Germline assignment: CDR1 LGHNA and CDR2 YSLEER. The CDR3 has 15 residues. CDR3 sequence reads: CASSHVRQSNTEAFF. Here the CDR3 DNA reads TGCGCCAGCAGCCATGTCCGCCAGTCTAACACTGAAGCTTTCTTT.

The chain combines TRBV19 with TRBJ1-1; TRBD1 is a possible D gene (6 bases). Deletions cut 6 bases from V and 4 bases from J, with 18 bases between. Germline assignment: CDR1 LNHDA and CDR2 SQIVND (reference sequence). The CDR3 is made up of 15 amino acids. The CDR3 DNA follows: TGTGCCAGTAGCTTTAGTGCGACAGGTTCCACTGAAGCTTTCTTT. It translates to CASSFSATGSTEAFF.

CDR3 protein: CASSPVGGDGFNEQFF. The CDR3 nucleotides read TGTGCCAGCAGCCCGGTGGGGGGGGATGGATTCAATGAGCAGTTCTTC. The V gene is TRBV5-6, the J gene TRBJ2-1, with TRBD2 matching over 7 bases. The germline gives CDR1 SGHDT, CDR2 YYEEEE. V lost 4 bases, J lost 6 bases, and 13 bases stayed unmatched. The CDR3 runs to 16 residues.

The J gene is TRBJ2-1, the V gene TRBV19, with TRBD2 matching over 13 bases. The germline gives CDR1 LNHDA, CDR2 SQIVND (reference sequence). The V gene end was trimmed by 8 bases and the J gene end by 4 bases; junction bases not matched to a gene: 5. There are 15 residues in the CDR3. The CDR3 coding sequence is TGTGCCAGTGCCGGGACTAGCGGGGAGTACAATGAGCAGTTCTTC. Translating it yields CASAGTSGEYNEQFF.

CDR3 nucleotides: TGCGCCAGCAGCCAACCAACATTCGATCAGCCCCAGCATTTT. Its translation: CASSQPTFDQPQHF. The rearrangement joins TRBV4-1 to TRBJ1-5; D is ambiguous. Trimming cost V 2 bases and J 5 bases, with 10 bases left between them. The CDR3 covers 14 residues. Germline V gene lookup returns CDR1 MGHRA and CDR2 YSYEKL.

This chain connects TRBV6-1 to TRBJ2-5, with TRBD2 as a possible D gene (6 bases). Germline V gives CDR1 MNHNS, CDR2 SASEGT. This CDR3 contains 15 residues. Trimming took 1 base from V and 4 from J, leaving 13 bases between them. In nucleotides, the CDR3 is TGTGCCAGCAGTGAAGGGGCCGTGGGAGGAGAGACCCAGTACTTC. Translating it yields CASSEGAVGGETQYF.

The chain carries TRBV4-3 and TRBJ1-5; 8 bases align to TRBD1. The junction had 4 bases not matched to a gene; V was cut back by 6 bases and J by 0 bases. The CDR3 loop spans 15 amino acids. Germline lookup yields CDR1 LGHNA and CDR2 YSLEER. The CDR3 spells CASRDRVYSNQPQHF. The CDR3 bases are TGCGCCAGCAGGGACAGGGTCTATAGCAATCAGCCCCAGCATTTT.

This chain joins TRBV7-2 and TRBJ2-1, with 9 bases identical to TRBD2. V shed 2 bases and J 3 bases; nucleotides not matched to a gene: 5. Germline V CDR1 and CDR2: SGHTA, FQGNSA. The CDR3 is 16 amino acids. CDR3 loop: CASSLNSGGRYNEQFF. CDR3 nucleotides: TGTGCCAGCAGCTTAAATAGCGGGGGTCGCTACAATGAGCAGTTCTTC.

The V call is TRBV4-1, the J call TRBJ2-3, with D unclear. Germline lookup yields CDR1 MGHRA and CDR2 YSYEKL. This CDR3 contains 14 residues. Deletions cut 1 base from V and 6 bases from J, with 11 bases between. The CDR3: CASSQGGLPDTQYF. The DNA of the CDR3 is TGCGCCAGCAGCCAAGGAGGTCTGCCGGATACGCAGTATTTT.

The chain couples TRBV5-4 to TRBJ2-3, with D perhaps TRBD2 (5 bases). Germline V gives CDR1 SGHNT, CDR2 YYREEE (reference sequence). The V end lost 0 bases, the J end lost 0 bases, and 11 bases lay between the germline ends. CDR3 length: 16 amino acids. The CDR3 loop reads CASSLDISESTDTQYF. The CDR3 DNA is TGTGCCAGCAGCTTGGATATTAGCGAGAGCACAGATACGCAGTATTTT.

The chain is built from TRBV5-1 and TRBJ2-7; the match to TRBD2 covers 10 bases. CDR1 is SGHRS, CDR2 YFSETQ, per germline. V shed 4 bases and J 5 bases; nucleotides not matched to a gene: 9. This CDR3 is 15 amino acids long. The CDR3, as DNA: TGCGCCAGCAGCCCAACTAGCGGGAACGTCCACGAGCAGTACTTC. It codes for CASSPTSGNVHEQYF. Variable domain in full (rest from reference TRBV5-1 and TRBJ2-7): KAGVTQTPRYLIKTRGQQVTLSCSPISGHRSVSWYQQTPGQGLQFLFEYFSETQRNKGNFPGRFSGRQFSNSRSEMNVSTLELGDSALYLCASSPTSGNVHEQYFGPGTRLTVT.

The DNA for the CDR3 is TGTGCCAGCAGCCGGGGGGGCGAGACCCAGTACTTC. Residues: CASSRGGETQYF. The V and J genes are TRBV5-4 and TRBJ2-5; 8 nucleotides match TRBD2. The CDR3 has 12 amino acids. J lost 5 bases, V lost 4 bases, and 1 base had no gene match. Germline-derived CDR1 and CDR2 are SGHNT and YYREEE (reference sequence).

V usage is TRBV30 and J usage is TRBJ1-1, with unresolved D. This CDR3 region has 13 residues. CDR1 GTSNPN and CDR2 SVGIG come from the germline V gene (reference sequence). V lost 0 bases to trimming and J lost 5 bases, with 10 bases between them. CDR3: CAWSVGEGTEAFF. The DNA for the CDR3 is TGTGCCTGGAGTGTCGGGGAGGGAACTGAAGCTTTCTTT.

This clone was seen a handful of times. The chain has TRBV6-1 and TRBJ2-7; 10 positions match TRBD1. Trimming took 10 bases from V and 1 from J; bases not matched to a gene: 10. This CDR3 is 15 amino acids long. Per the germline V gene, CDR1 is MNHNS and CDR2 is SASEGT. This CDR3 reads CATDLGQGGSYEQYF. The CDR3 DNA follows: TGTGCCACCGACCTCGGACAGGGGGGATCCTACGAGCAGTACTTC.

J is TRBJ1-2 and V is TRBV6-1, with D tentatively TRBD1 (5 bases). Germline CDR1 reads MNHNS; CDR2 reads SASEGT. V was pared by 3 bases and J by 9 bases, with 17 bases between. The CDR3 loop spans 14 amino acids. The CDR3 is CASSDRGGAGRYTF. DNA for the CDR3: TGTGCCAGCAGTGACCGGGGAGGGGCAGGGCGCTACACCTTC.

The V and J genes are TRBV5-5 and TRBJ1-4; tentative D call: TRBD1 (5 bases). The CDR3 totals 17 residues. V was clipped by 3 bases and J by 3 bases, with 18 bases between them. Germline CDR1 and CDR2: SGHKS and YYEKEE (reference sequence). The CDR3 DNA reads as TGTGCCAGCAGCTCTGTGAGCCTACAGGCCGCTAATGAAAAACTGTTTTTT. Translated: CASSSVSLQAANEKLFF. Combining the CDR3 with reference TRBV5-5 and TRBJ1-4 gives the whole variable domain DAGVTQSPTHLIKTRGQQVTLRCSPISGHKSVSWYQQVLGQGPQFIFQYYEKEERGRGNFPDRFSARQFPNYSSELNVNALLLGDSALYLCASSSVSLQAANEKLFFGSGTQLSVL.

Concerning this clone: A much larger clone lies one base from this, so it may be a read error. V usage is TRBV9 and J usage is TRBJ1-1; tentative D call: TRBD1 (5 bases). Germline CDR1 is SGDLS and CDR2 is YYNGEE. The CDR3 is 15 amino acids. CDR3 bases: TGTGCCAACAGCGTAGTCCCGGAGGGGTACACTGAAGCTTTCTTT. Its translation is CANSVVPEGYTEAFF.

The rearrangement joins TRBV4-3 to TRBJ1-2, with D possibly TRBD1 on 6 matching bases. Trimming pared 0 bases from V and 4 bases from J, leaving 15 bases between. This CDR3 comprises 16 residues. Germline CDR1 reads LGHNA; CDR2 reads YSLEER. The CDR3 spells CASSQDQTGKGYGYTF. The CDR3, as DNA: TGCGCCAGCAGCCAAGATCAAACAGGGAAAGGCTATGGCTACACCTTC.

The chain joins TRBV5-5 to TRBJ2-3, with a weak D call TRBD1 (6 bases). Germline CDR1 is SGHKS and CDR2 is YYEKEE (reference sequence). Trimming removed 6 bases at V and 6 bases at J, with 20 bases between. The CDR3 covers 15 residues. The CDR3 bases are TGTGCCAGCACCTGGGACATCTCGGTGGGGGATACGCAGTATTTT. It translates to CASTWDISVGDTQYF.

This sequence joins TRBV29-1 and TRBJ2-7; D gene uncertain. Trimming shortened V by 6 bases and J by 3 bases, and 15 bases separated the two germline ends. Germline CDR1 SQVTM, CDR2 ANQGSEA. This CDR3 has 13 residues. The CDR3 DNA reads TGCAGCGTCCTCGGTGTGTATAACTACGAGCAGTACTTC. It yields the protein CSVLGVYNYEQYF.